These 20 T cell receptor beta chains originate from one sample sequenced in a study of response to subunit inactivated influenza vaccine. Via MiXCR, TCRdb re-called the RT-PCR reads, giving one row per CDR3 protein. Of under 200,000 distinct CDR3 sequences in the sample, roughly 10% are singletons; the top ten hold roughly a third. This specimen was CD8+ T cells sorted from PBMCs, taken roughly 24 months after vaccination. The receptors stem from a man aged 50 to 75 who received an inactivated influenza vaccine.

This clonotype came up a few times. The rearrangement uses TRBV11-2 and TRBJ2-1, with 11 positions matching TRBD2. Unmatched junction bases numbered 21, after V lost 4 bases and J lost 10 bases. Germline-derived CDR1 and CDR2 are SGHAT and FQNNGV. The CDR3 spans 19 residues. CDR3 residues: CASSSEGYSGGARGGEQFF. CDR3 bases: TGTGCCAGCAGCTCAGAGGGTTATAGCGGGGGGGCCCGCGGGGGCGAGCAGTTCTTC.

This clonotype has just a few counts. This sequence joins TRBV12-3 or TRBV12-4 and TRBJ1-2; possibly TRBD1 for D (5 bases). The CDR3 length is 12 residues. V shed 6 bases and J shed 3 bases, with 8 bases lying between them. The CDR3 DNA reads TGTGCCAGCAGGGGGCACGACTATGGCTACACCTTC. Amino acid sequence: CASRGHDYGYTF.

This clonotype was observed a single time. V gene TRBV20-1 combines with J gene TRBJ2-3, with D hard to call. V was shortened by 6 bases and J by 1 base, with 11 bases between the two germline ends. The CDR3 runs 13 residues. Germline CDR1 reads DFQATT; CDR2 reads SNEGSKA (reference sequence). The CDR3 protein is CSALLVRTDTQYF. The DNA of the CDR3 is TGCAGTGCCCTGCTGGTCCGCACAGATACGCAGTATTTT.

This chain joins TRBV4-3 and TRBJ1-1, with D hard to call. Germline V gene sequence: CDR1 LGHNA, CDR2 YSLEER. The V end was cut by 1 base, the J end by 4 bases, with 13 bases between. The length of the CDR3 is 15 residues. CDR3 DNA sequence: TGCGCCAGCAGCCAAGGGCGGGTGGTGGGCACTGAAGCTTTCTTT. This sequence encodes CASSQGRVVGTEAFF.

This clonotype was counted ten times or more. The chain employs TRBV14 and TRBJ2-1, with D uncertain. The CDR3 has 15 residues. V was shortened by 4 bases and J by 0 bases, with 10 bases between the two germline ends. CDR1 is SGHDN, CDR2 FVKESK, per germline. The chain's CDR3 is CASSLGRPSYNEQFF. For the CDR3, the DNA is TGTGCCAGCAGCCTCGGACGCCCCTCCTACAATGAGCAGTTCTTC. The whole variable domain, remainder taken from reference TRBV14 and TRBJ2-1, is EAGVTQFPSHSVIEKGQTVTLRCDPISGHDNLYWYRRVMGKEIKFLLHFVKESKQDESGMPNNRFLAERTGGTYSTLKVQPAELEDSGVYFCASSLGRPSYNEQFFGPGTRLTVL.

This clonotype appeared a few times. CDR3: CASSPSVYEQYF. For the CDR3, the DNA is TGTGCCAGCAGCCCCAGCGTTTACGAGCAGTACTTC. The rearrangement uses TRBV7-6 and TRBJ2-7; D unresolved. The CDR3 contains 12 residues. V was shortened by 5 bases and J by 4 bases, with 9 bases between the two germline ends. CDR1 and CDR2 (germline): SGHVS, FNYEAQ.

This clonotype appeared a few times. This chain joins TRBV6-5 and TRBJ1-1; TRBD1 might be the D (6 bases). CDR1 is MNHEY and CDR2 is SVGAGI in the germline V gene. The germline V and J ends were trimmed by 2 bases and 0 bases, with 7 bases remaining between them. CDR3 size: 14 residues. The CDR3 DNA is TGTGCCAGCAGTTACAACAGGGTGAACACTGAAGCTTTCTTT. Translation gives CASSYNRVNTEAFF.

The J gene is TRBJ2-5, the V gene TRBV15; 9 nucleotides line up with TRBD2. In germline, CDR1 is LNHNV, CDR2 YYDKDF (reference sequence). The CDR3 extends over 14 amino acids. J was trimmed by 4 bases and V by 3 bases; bases with no gene match: 3. For the CDR3, the DNA is TGTGCCACCAGCAGCACGACTAGCGGAGAGACCCAGTACTTC. This encodes CATSSTTSGETQYF.

This clonotype was picked up a small number of times. This rearrangement joins TRBV27 to TRBJ2-3; TRBD1 agrees at 9 bases. The CDR3 contains 14 residues. J lost 9 bases, V lost 4 bases, and 8 bases had no gene match. CDR1 and CDR2 from the germline V gene are MNHEY and SMNVEV (reference sequence). The CDR3 region has the DNA TGTGCCAGCAGTTGGGGACAGGGTCTACGAACGCAGTATTTT. Protein: CASSWGQGLRTQYF.

In DNA form, the CDR3 reads TGTGCCACCAGCAGAGATCGGGCAGGGGCACCACCTTACAATGAGCAGTTCTTC. Translation: CATSRDRAGAPPYNEQFF. V is TRBV15 and J is TRBJ2-1, with TRBD1 as a possible D gene (6 bases). The CDR3 covers 18 residues. CDR1 LNHNV and CDR2 YYDKDF come from the germline V gene (reference sequence). Trimming shortened V by 0 bases and J by 4 bases, and 19 bases separated the two germline ends.

This clonotype was recorded a few times. The chain uses TRBV27 and TRBJ1-1; D gene uncertain. V lost 0 bases and J 2 bases, leaving 7 bases between the germline ends. CDR3 length: 14 amino acids. Germline-derived CDR1 and CDR2 are MNHEY and SMNVEV (reference sequence). CDR3 nucleotides: TGTGCCAGCAGTTTATCGCGAGGTAACACTGAAGCTTTCTTT. The encoded protein is CASSLSRGNTEAFF.

In its sample, this clonotype was seen many times. The chain links TRBV12-3 or TRBV12-4 to TRBJ2-3, with D possibly being TRBD1 (5 bases). V lost 10 bases, J lost 0 bases, and 14 bases lay in between. The CDR3 extends over 14 amino acids. Here the CDR3 reads CATKTAASTDTQYF. DNA for the CDR3: TGTGCCACCAAGACAGCCGCTAGCACAGATACGCAGTATTTT.

The chain recombines TRBV24-1 with TRBJ2-5; D is perhaps TRBD1 or TRBD2 (5 bases each). The length of the CDR3 is 16 residues. Trimming shortened V by 4 bases and J by 0 bases, and 14 bases separated the two germline ends. Germline CDR1 KGHDR, CDR2 SFDVKD. CDR3 DNA: TGTGCCACCAGTGAGTTCTCGGGACGGAACCAAGAGACCCAGTACTTC. Its protein is CATSEFSGRNQETQYF.

This clonotype showed up just a few times. The gene calls are TRBV29-1 and TRBJ1-4; D possibly corresponds to TRBD1 (6 bases). The CDR3 is 13 amino acids. Trimming took 7 bases from V and 7 from J, leaving 16 bases between them. Germline loops: CDR1 SQVTM, CDR2 ANQGSEA. CDR3 sequence reads: CSGGTPDGEKLFF. In DNA form, the CDR3 reads TGCAGCGGTGGGACACCGGACGGTGAAAAACTGTTTTTT.

This clonotype was counted a few times. The chain couples TRBV20-1 to TRBJ1-2; D remains ambiguous. Germline V gives CDR1 DFQATT, CDR2 SNEGSKA (reference sequence). The V gene lost 1 base and the J gene lost 3 bases, with 15 bases spanning the gap. This CDR3 spans 15 amino acids. CDR3 residues: CSARAPGTFHYGYTF. In nucleotides, the CDR3 is TGCAGTGCTAGAGCCCCGGGCACATTTCACTATGGCTACACCTTC.

This chain joins TRBV6-2 or TRBV6-3 and TRBJ2-6; D gene ambiguous. Trimming pared 0 bases from V and 0 bases from J, leaving 9 bases between. The CDR3 is made up of 17 amino acids. Germline V CDR1 and CDR2: MNHEY, SVGEGT. CDR3 sequence: CASSYSRVTSGANVLTF. CDR3 DNA: TGTGCCAGCAGTTACTCTCGTGTAACCTCTGGGGCCAACGTCCTGACTTTC.

This clonotype has only a few counts. The chain uses TRBV11-2 and TRBJ2-7; D may be TRBD1 (5 bases). The CDR3 extends over 14 amino acids. Trimming shortened V by 5 bases and J by 3 bases, and 14 bases separated the two germline ends. The germline V gene has CDR1 SGHAT and CDR2 FQNNGV. CDR3 sequence (DNA): TGTGCCAGCAGCCCATGGCAGGGTGTCTACGAGCAGTACTTC. Residues: CASSPWQGVYEQYF.

Ten or more counts support this clonotype. The chain is built from TRBV18 and TRBJ1-1; D not resolved. Deletions cut 3 bases from V and 6 bases from J, with 8 bases between. The CDR3 contains 12 residues. CDR1 and CDR2 from the germline V gene are KGHSH and LQKENI. The CDR3 is CASSPNRSEAFF. The CDR3 DNA is TGTGCCAGCTCACCGAATCGTTCTGAAGCTTTCTTT.

The chain links TRBV4-2 to TRBJ1-5; D remains ambiguous. Looked up from germline, CDR1 is LGHNA and CDR2 is YNFKEQ. The CDR3 is made up of 13 amino acids. Trimming removed 0 bases from V and 15 bases from J, with 15 bases in between. The CDR3 DNA reads as TGTGCCAGCAGCCAAGATGTGACGGCGGTGAGGCATTTT. Translated, it gives CASSQDVTAVRHF.

The rearrangement uses TRBV7-6 and TRBJ2-3; 11 nucleotides match TRBD1. V lost 5 bases, J lost 3 bases, and 7 bases stayed unmatched. The length of the CDR3 is 16 residues. Germline V gene lookup returns CDR1 SGHVS and CDR2 FNYEAQ. This CDR3 reads CASSHGQGALTDTQYF. The CDR3 coding sequence is TGTGCCAGCAGCCACGGACAGGGGGCCCTGACAGATACGCAGTATTTT. The full variable domain, in which reference TRBV7-6 and TRBJ2-3 provide the parts outside the CDR3, is GAGVSQSPRYKVTKRGQDVALRCDPISGHVSLYWYRQALGQGPEFLTYFNYEAQQDKSGLPNDRFSAERPEGSISTLTIQRTEQRDSAMYRCASSHGQGALTDTQYFGPGTRLTVL.